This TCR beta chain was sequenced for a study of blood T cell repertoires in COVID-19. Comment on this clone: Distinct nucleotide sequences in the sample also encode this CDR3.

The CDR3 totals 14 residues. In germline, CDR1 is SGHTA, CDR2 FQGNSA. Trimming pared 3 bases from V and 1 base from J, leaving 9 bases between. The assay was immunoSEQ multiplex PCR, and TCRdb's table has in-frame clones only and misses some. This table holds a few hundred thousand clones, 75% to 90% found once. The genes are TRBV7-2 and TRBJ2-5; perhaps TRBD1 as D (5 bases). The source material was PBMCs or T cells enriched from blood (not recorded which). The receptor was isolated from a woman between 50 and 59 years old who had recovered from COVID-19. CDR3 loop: CASSLGRGQETQYF. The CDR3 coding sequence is TGTGCCAGCAGCTTGGGAAGGGGCCAAGAGACCCAGTACTTC.